This TCR beta chain was identified during a study of post-analysis software for immune sequencing data. Findings of the study overall: The study found TRBV5-6, TRBV5-1 and TRBV20-1 among several TRBV segments more frequent in patients than controls. Normalized Chao1 diversity was significantly reduced in patients versus controls.

Turning to this clonotype: Its antigen remains unidentified.

TCR beta libraries were prepared from cDNA with unique molecular identifiers. From the PCR reads, TCRdb called clonotypes with MiXCR, one entry per CDR3 protein. The repertoire holds 600,000 to 750,000 distinct CDR3 sequences, with about 60% as singletons. This CDR3 contains 16 residues. Deletions cut 7 bases from V and 0 bases from J, with 16 bases between. Germline assignment: CDR1 LNHDA and CDR2 SQIVND (reference sequence). The chain joins TRBV19 to TRBJ2-1; a weak D match, TRBD2 (5 bases). The material sequenced was blood. The sequence derives from a girl aged 2 to 9 with multiple sclerosis. CDR3 amino acids: CASIPGIPYSYNEQFF. In nucleotides, the CDR3 is TGTGCCAGTATTCCGGGGATCCCCTACTCCTACAATGAGCAGTTCTTC. Complete variable domain (other parts from reference TRBV19 and TRBJ2-1): DGGITQSPKYLFRKEGQNVTLSCEQNLNHDAMYWYRQDPGQGLRLIYYSQIVNDFQKGDIAEGYSVSREKKESFPLTVTSAQKNPTAFYLCASIPGIPYSYNEQFFGPGTRLTVL.